This record covers a single TCR beta chain. Its antigen remains unknown. These data originate in a study of Graves' ophthalmopathy and Graves' hyperthyroidism. Study conclusions and caveats: Distinction of ophthalmopathy from stable hyperthyroidism by a 13-signature model reached 85% to 90% sensitivity and 75% to 84% specificity.

People with hyperthyroidism were aged 18 to 65 and newly diagnosed, under 2 months' duration. Other autoimmune diseases, uncontrolled infections, pregnancy or lactation excluded patients from enrollment. Reliance was placed on clinical symptoms, serum thyroxine, TRAb, thyroid ultrasound and orbital computed tomography for diagnosis. Germline assignment: CDR1 SGHAT and CDR2 FQNNGV. V lost 5 bases and J 2 bases, leaving 19 bases between the germline ends. The length of the CDR3 is 16 residues. Amplified material comprised TCR beta CDR3 regions derived from RNA transcripts. The first-round RT-PCR employed HTBI primers together with the Qiagen OneStep RT-PCR kit. A multiplex PCR was then performed as the second round. TCRdb reprocessed the multiplex PCR reads via MiXCR and lists one record per CDR3 protein. The sample yields 500,000 to 700,000 distinct CDR3 sequences, about 20% seen once.

The specimen sequenced was peripheral blood. The chain recombines TRBV11-2 with TRBJ2-7; D is perhaps TRBD1 or TRBD2 (5 bases each). The TCR originated in a woman aged 18-35 years with stable Graves' hyperthyroidism. Some clones in this sample may be carry-over from other donors' samples. The CDR3 spells CASSPVIGTATYEQYF. In DNA form, the CDR3 reads TGTGCCAGCAGCCCTGTTATCGGGACGGCCACCTACGAGCAGTACTTC.